Each of the 23 T cell receptor beta chains below was sequenced from the same sample in a study of Graves' ophthalmopathy and Graves' hyperthyroidism. The authors amplified TCR beta CDR3 regions from RNA transcripts. First-round RT-PCR relied on HTBI primers, and a second-round multiplex PCR came next. TCRdb reprocessed the multiplex PCR reads with MiXCR, giving one entry per CDR3 protein. The sample includes 400,000 or so distinct CDR3 sequences, over 15% seen only once; the top ten take roughly 7%. The specimen was peripheral blood. All receptors derive from a woman under 30 with stable Graves' hyperthyroidism.

This chain uses TRBV4-1 with TRBJ1-6; D is uncertain. The CDR3 is made up of 16 amino acids. Germline lookup yields CDR1 MGHRA and CDR2 YSYEKL. The V end lost 1 base, the J end lost 0 bases, and 7 bases lay between the germline ends. CDR3 residues: CASSQASASYNSPLHF. CDR3 coding DNA: TGCGCCAGCAGCCAAGCGTCAGCCTCCTATAATTCACCCCTCCACTTT.

Ten or more counts support this clonotype. The rearrangement links TRBV6-1 to TRBJ1-1, with 9 bases aligning to TRBD1. CDR3 length: 12 residues. The junction had 1 base not matched to a gene; V was cut back by 6 bases and J by 5 bases. The V gene's germline CDR1 is MNHNS and CDR2 SASEGT. The CDR3 DNA follows: TGTGCCAGCAGGACAGGGGGAACTGAAGCTTTCTTT. This gives the protein CASRTGGTEAFF.

This clonotype was detected ten times or more. The chain combines TRBV24-1 with TRBJ2-2; D may be TRBD1 (6 bases). The CDR3 covers 17 residues. Germline CDR1 KGHDR, CDR2 SFDVKD. V dropped 4 bases and J dropped 2 bases, with 16 bases sitting between them. CDR3 residues: CATSDRQAQDNTGELFF. CDR3 in DNA: TGTGCCACCAGTGACCGACAGGCTCAGGACAACACCGGGGAGCTGTTTTTT.

This clonotype was observed many times. The chain couples TRBV7-2 to TRBJ1-2, with TRBD1 matching 10 bases. V lost 1 base to trimming and J lost 6 bases; unmatched junction nucleotides: 5. CDR3 length: 15 residues. CDR1 is SGHTA and CDR2 is FQGNSA in the germline V gene. CDR3 sequence: CASSLVGTGVDGYTF. The CDR3 DNA is TGTGCCAGCAGCTTAGTAGGGACAGGGGTCGATGGCTACACCTTC.

The sample holds many counts of this clonotype. V and J are TRBV24-1 and TRBJ1-5; D possibly corresponds to TRBD1 (6 bases). The CDR3 contains 16 residues. V was shortened by 3 bases and J by 7 bases, with 18 bases between the two germline ends. Germline V CDR1 and CDR2: KGHDR, SFDVKD. CDR3 coding DNA: TGTGCCACCAGTGATCTTTCAGGGGCGGGGGGCCAGCCCCAGCATTTT. Its protein is CATSDLSGAGGQPQHF.

This clonotype was detected ten times or more. The rearrangement joins TRBV6-2 or TRBV6-3 to TRBJ1-5; 8 bases are a match to TRBD1. CDR3 length: 17 residues. Germline CDR1 is MNHEY and CDR2 is SVGEGT. V lost 4 bases, J lost 2 bases, and 10 bases stayed unmatched. The CDR3 loop reads CASSLGHPGQGNQPQHF. The CDR3 DNA follows: TGTGCCAGCAGTTTGGGGCACCCGGGACAGGGCAATCAGCCCCAGCATTTT.

This clonotype was observed many times. J is TRBJ2-7 and V is TRBV12-3 or TRBV12-4; TRBD1 matches 7 bases. This CDR3 comprises 11 residues. V gave up 6 bases and J gave up 9 bases; unmatched junction bases: 5. CDR3 loop: CASSRQGRQYF. CDR3 coding DNA: TGTGCCAGCAGCCGACAGGGAAGGCAGTACTTC.

Many counts were recorded for this clonotype. The chain couples TRBV7-8 to TRBJ1-2; D is unclear. The CDR3 totals 15 residues. Germline CDR1 SGHVS, CDR2 FQNEAQ. Trimming pared 1 base from V and 0 bases from J, leaving 9 bases between. The DNA of the CDR3 is TGTGCCAGCAGCTTAGGGAGATTAGCTAACTATGGCTACACCTTC. The encoded protein is CASSLGRLANYGYTF.

This clonotype was counted at least ten times. The chain is built from TRBV6-2 or TRBV6-3 and TRBJ1-5, with 9 bases fitting TRBD1. CDR1 is MNHEY and CDR2 is SVGEGT in the germline V gene. This CDR3 has 14 residues. Losses at the gene ends were 6 bases for V and 6 bases for J; bases not matched to a gene: 6. The CDR3 DNA follows: TGTGCCAGCAGACGGACAGGGGTGAGTCAGCCCCAGCATTTT. Protein: CASRRTGVSQPQHF.

The CDR3 DNA sequence: TGTGCCAGCAGCCAAAATCGGGCCGGGGCTTTCTTT. It encodes CASSQNRAGAFF. The J gene is TRBJ1-1, the V gene TRBV3-1; D gene unclear. Germline V gene lookup returns CDR1 LGHDT and CDR2 YNNKEL (reference sequence). This CDR3 region has 12 residues. The V and J ends lost 2 bases and 11 bases respectively, with 12 bases between them.

This clonotype was picked up many times. The chain couples TRBV5-1 to TRBJ2-7, with D unresolved. The CDR3 has 14 residues. Germline assignment: CDR1 SGHRS and CDR2 YFSETQ. V was trimmed by 3 bases and J by 2 bases, leaving 12 bases between them. CDR3 amino acids: CASSWPRIPYEQYF. The CDR3 coding sequence is TGCGCCAGCAGCTGGCCTCGAATCCCCTACGAGCAGTACTTC.

This clonotype was seen at least ten times. The V and J genes are TRBV29-1 and TRBJ1-1; 10 positions agree with TRBD1. Losses at the gene ends were 6 bases for V and 3 bases for J; bases not matched to a gene: 16. The CDR3 has 17 amino acids. Germline V gene sequence: CDR1 SQVTM, CDR2 ANQGSEA. CDR3 sequence (DNA): TGCAGCGTCAAACAGGGGAAGACAGGGGGCTTGTACACTGAAGCTTTCTTT. Translated: CSVKQGKTGGLYTEAFF. The variable domain in full, with the rest retrieved from reference TRBV29-1 and TRBJ1-1, is SAVISQKPSRDICQRGTSLTIQCQVDSQVTMMFWYRQQPGQSLTLIATANQGSEATYESGFVIDKFPISRPNLTFSTLTVSNMSPEDSSIYLCSVKQGKTGGLYTEAFFGQGTRLTVV.

This clonotype was found many times. The chain employs TRBV6-1 and TRBJ1-5, with D possibly TRBD1 on 6 matching bases. This CDR3 has 15 residues. Trimming stripped 4 bases from V and 3 bases from J, with 13 bases between. Germline CDR1 MNHNS, CDR2 SASEGT. The CDR3 nucleotides are TGTGCCAGCAGTGTGGGGGCGCTCCTCAATCAGCCCCAGCATTTT. Translated, it gives CASSVGALLNQPQHF.

In its sample, this clonotype was seen a few times. This chain uses TRBV19 with TRBJ1-5, with D perhaps TRBD1 (5 bases). Germline CDR1 and CDR2: LNHDA and SQIVND (reference sequence). Trimming cost V 8 bases and J 10 bases, with 12 bases left between them. This CDR3 has 11 amino acids. The CDR3 coding sequence is TGTGCCAGTGGGGGGGTCTACCCCCAGCATTTT. Its protein product is CASGGVYPQHF.

This clonotype was recorded at least ten times. The rearrangement uses TRBV20-1 and TRBJ1-2; the D is unclear. The CDR3 consists of 15 residues. The germline V gene has CDR1 DFQATT and CDR2 SNEGSKA (reference sequence). V gave up 7 bases and J gave up 4 bases, with 22 bases separating them. The CDR3 reads CSVLSDSPEIYGYTF. Here the CDR3 DNA reads TGCAGTGTTCTGTCCGATTCTCCCGAAATCTATGGCTACACCTTC.

Regarding this clonotype: Just one base apart from a much larger clone, this may be a read error. J is TRBJ2-6 and V is TRBV6-1; possible D gene TRBD1, 5 bases. V was shortened by 4 bases and J by 4 bases, with 17 bases between the two germline ends. Germline values: CDR1 MNHNS, CDR2 SASEGT. CDR3 size: 17 residues. CDR3 loop: CASSVKSPGSGANVLTF. The CDR3 nucleotides read TGTGCCAGCAGTGTAAAGTCCCCAGGGTCGGGGGCCAACGTCCTGACTTTC.

This clonotype was counted many times. The V gene is TRBV4-1, the J gene TRBJ2-5, with D perhaps assigned TRBD1 or TRBD2 (5 bases each). Trimming took off 3 bases at V and 4 bases at J, with 12 bases between the two ends. The length of the CDR3 is 14 residues. CDR1 and CDR2 from the germline V gene are MGHRA and YSYEKL. The CDR3 coding sequence is TGCGCCAGCAGCCAGGCCGGGACGAGAGAGACCCAGTACTTC. It specifies CASSQAGTRETQYF.

This clonotype appeared once. The rearrangement links TRBV4-1 to TRBJ2-2; 9 bases match TRBD2. The V and J ends lost 0 bases and 7 bases, in that order; junction bases with no gene match: 15. This CDR3 has 19 amino acids. Germline CDR1 and CDR2: MGHRA and YSYEKL. The CDR3, as DNA: TGCGCCAGCAGCCAAGATCTTGGTAGCGGGGGCCTTAAGAACGGGGAGCTGTTTTTT. The encoded protein is CASSQDLGSGGLKNGELFF.

This clonotype was seen at least ten times. The chain uses TRBV2 and TRBJ1-2; D remains unclear. V lost 7 bases to trimming and J lost 7 bases, with 25 bases between them. Germline lookup yields CDR1 SNHLY and CDR2 FYNNEI. The CDR3 has 16 amino acids. The CDR3 is CASKHRLINKNRGYTF. As DNA, the CDR3 is TGTGCCAGCAAACATAGACTAATTAATAAGAATCGTGGCTACACCTTC.

This chain uses TRBV6-1 with TRBJ1-2, with TRBD1 as a possible D gene (5 bases). Germline V lookup: CDR1 MNHNS, CDR2 SASEGT. The length of the CDR3 is 15 residues. V shed 1 base and J shed 4 bases, with 13 bases lying between them. DNA of the CDR3: TGTGCCAGCAGTGAAGATATGGGGACGGTCTATGGCTACACCTTC. Translating it yields CASSEDMGTVYGYTF.

This clonotype has a count of ten or more. The chain links TRBV7-8 to TRBJ2-7; D call uncertain. V gave up 1 base and J gave up 0 bases, with 7 bases separating them. The CDR3 contains 14 residues. Germline loops: CDR1 SGHVS, CDR2 FQNEAQ. CDR3 coding DNA: TGTGCCAGCAGCTTAGTGGCCAGCTCCTACGAGCAGTACTTC. This sequence encodes CASSLVASSYEQYF.

The chain combines TRBV6-1 with TRBJ2-7; 8 bases line up with TRBD1. The germline CDR1 and CDR2 sequences are MNHNS and SASEGT. After removal of 8 bases from V and 4 bases from J, the junction contained 7 bases not matched to a gene. The CDR3 has 13 amino acids. This chain's CDR3 is CASRDRPSYEQYF. The CDR3, as DNA: TGTGCCAGCCGGGACAGGCCCTCGTACGAGCAGTACTTC.

This clonotype has a count of ten or more. The J gene is TRBJ2-7, the V gene TRBV20-1; TRBD1 matches at 9 bases. Germline CDR1 DFQATT, CDR2 SNEGSKA (reference sequence). V was clipped by 0 bases and J by 7 bases; unmatched bases: 10. The CDR3 contains 15 residues. CDR3 amino acids: CSARDWDRASGEQYF. The CDR3 DNA reads TGCAGTGCTAGAGATTGGGACAGGGCCTCGGGGGAGCAGTACTTC.